The 25 T cell receptor beta chains reported below all come from one sample, sequenced in a study of T-cell memory formation after mild COVID-19. TCRdb fed the 5' RACE reads into MiXCR, producing one record per CDR3 protein. The repertoire holds some 130,000 distinct CDR3 sequences, roughly 6.2% seen once, with 2% to 2.5% in the top ten. The sample taken for sequencing was PBMCs or a T cell subset sorted from them (not recorded which). Receptor source: an adult woman who had mild COVID-19 (a few samples of this study predate the infection). Cell type and time point are not known.

The chain employs TRBV6-2 or TRBV6-3 and TRBJ2-1, with 8 nucleotides matching TRBD2. The CDR3 has 15 amino acids. V shed 2 bases and J 10 bases; nucleotides not matched to a gene: 10. Germline V gene lookup returns CDR1 MNHEY and CDR2 SVGEGT. The CDR3 loop is CASSYGGAGGREQFF. The CDR3 nucleotides are TGTGCCAGCAGTTACGGAGGGGCGGGAGGACGGGAGCAGTTCTTC.

This clonotype has just a few counts. The conserved phenylalanine or tryptophan is not found at the CDR3 terminus, so this likely reflects a read error. This sequence joins TRBV14 and TRBJ1-6, with D hard to call. Trimming pared 0 bases from V and 5 bases from J, leaving 8 bases between. The CDR3 loop spans 15 amino acids. CDR1 and CDR2 from the germline V gene are SGHDN and FVKESK. The CDR3 loop is CASSQDNRNNSPLHL. The CDR3 DNA reads TGTGCCAGCAGCCAAGACAACAGAAATAATTCACCCCTCCACCTT.

The chain has TRBV7-9 and TRBJ1-3, with D unresolved. Per the germline V gene, CDR1 is SEHNR and CDR2 is FQNEAQ (reference sequence). The CDR3 runs to 14 residues. Between the trimmed V and J ends, which lost 7 bases and 4 bases, there was a span of 14 bases. The CDR3 region has the DNA TGTGCCAGCACGCTGGGTATATCGGGAAACACCATATATTTT. It specifies CASTLGISGNTIYF.

This clonotype was observed many times. The rearrangement joins TRBV5-1 to TRBJ1-1, with D perhaps matching TRBD1 (6 bases). The V end lost 0 bases, the J end lost 8 bases, and 11 bases lay between the germline ends. This CDR3 has 13 residues. Germline CDR1 SGHRS, CDR2 YFSETQ. In DNA, the CDR3 is TGCGCCAGCAGCTTGGACAGGGTGGGGGAAGCTTTCTTT. Translating gives CASSLDRVGEAFF.

This chain links TRBV12-3 or TRBV12-4 with TRBJ1-1; no clear D gene. Trimming removed 4 bases from V and 1 base from J, with 10 bases in between. The CDR3 totals 14 residues. In nucleotides, the CDR3 is TGTGCCAGCAGTTATAGGACTGGGAACACTGAAGCTTTCTTT. It specifies CASSYRTGNTEAFF.

This clonotype was counted at least ten times. The chain uses TRBV29-1 and TRBJ2-5, with D tentatively TRBD1 (5 bases). Trimming pared 3 bases from V and 5 bases from J, leaving 13 bases between. Germline-derived CDR1 and CDR2 are SQVTM and ANQGSEA. This CDR3 region has 13 residues. The CDR3 sequence: CSVDSGWRETQYF. Here the CDR3 DNA reads TGCAGCGTTGATTCAGGGTGGCGGGAGACCCAGTACTTC.

This clonotype has more than one count but fewer than ten. This chain links TRBV12-3 or TRBV12-4 with TRBJ1-6, with D perhaps matching TRBD1 (5 bases). The CDR3 loop spans 15 amino acids. V gave up 1 base and J gave up 6 bases, with 10 bases separating them. CDR3 sequence reads: CASSLGGSVNSPLHF. Here the CDR3 DNA reads TGTGCCAGCAGTTTAGGGGGGAGCGTTAATTCACCCCTCCACTTT.

This clonotype turned up a few times. The chain is built from TRBV29-1 and TRBJ2-4; unclear D gene. The CDR3 length is 14 residues. The V gene's germline CDR1 is SQVTM and CDR2 ANQGSEA. The V end lost 7 bases, the J end lost 6 bases, and 19 bases lay between the germline ends. This CDR3 reads CSGSLGREGNIQYF. In DNA, the CDR3 is TGCAGCGGGTCCTTAGGAAGAGAAGGAAACATTCAGTACTTC.

This clonotype was recorded at least ten times. V usage is TRBV3-1 and J usage is TRBJ1-2; no reliable D call. V was cut by 4 bases and J by 4 bases, with 10 bases left in between. The CDR3 contains 13 residues. Germline lookup yields CDR1 LGHDT and CDR2 YNNKEL (reference sequence). CDR3 DNA: TGTGCCAGCAGCCCACTCGCCTCCTATGGCTACACCTTC. Its translation: CASSPLASYGYTF.

In its sample, this clonotype was seen a few times. V and J are TRBV24-1 and TRBJ2-1; weak D call: TRBD1 (5 bases). V was pared by 2 bases and J by 6 bases, with 13 bases between. The CDR3 covers 15 residues. The germline CDR1 and CDR2 sequences are KGHDR and SFDVKD. The CDR3 reads CATSDWGSRGNEQFF. The CDR3 DNA reads TGTGCCACCAGTGATTGGGGTAGTAGGGGCAATGAGCAGTTCTTC.

This clonotype was counted a few times. The chain recombines TRBV7-2 with TRBJ2-3, with D possibly matching TRBD2 (5 bases). Trimming took off 1 base at V and 2 bases at J, with 13 bases between the two ends. This CDR3 contains 16 residues. Germline V gives CDR1 SGHTA, CDR2 FQGNSA. The CDR3 protein is CASSLEASRHTDTQYF. CDR3 in DNA: TGTGCCAGCAGCTTAGAGGCTAGCCGCCACACAGATACGCAGTATTTT.

The V and J genes are TRBV7-6 and TRBJ2-1; possibly TRBD1 or TRBD2 for D (5 bases each). CDR1 and CDR2 from the germline V gene are SGHVS and FNYEAQ. The CDR3 totals 15 residues. The germline V and J ends were trimmed by 3 bases and 9 bases, with 18 bases remaining between them. The CDR3 loop reads CASSFMGLALGEQFF. CDR3 bases: TGTGCCAGCAGCTTTATGGGGCTAGCTCTGGGTGAGCAGTTCTTC.

The J gene is TRBJ1-4, the V gene TRBV18; D not resolved. The CDR3 contains 13 residues. Germline V gives CDR1 KGHSH, CDR2 LQKENI. The V and J ends lost 3 bases and 3 bases respectively, with 5 bases between them. CDR3 nucleotide sequence: TGTGCCAGCTCACCGGGAGCTAATGAAAAACTGTTTTTT. Residues: CASSPGANEKLFF.

This clonotype appeared many times. The chain couples TRBV9 to TRBJ2-7; no definite D call. Germline V lookup: CDR1 SGDLS, CDR2 YYNGEE. CDR3 length: 14 amino acids. V gave up 0 bases and J gave up 0 bases, with 7 bases separating them. DNA of the CDR3: TGTGCCAGCAGCGTAGCACAGACCTCCTACGAGCAGTACTTC. Its protein is CASSVAQTSYEQYF.

In its sample, this clonotype was seen many times. J is TRBJ2-3 and V is TRBV7-8, with TRBD1 matching 7 bases. V shed 5 bases and J 5 bases; nucleotides not matched to a gene: 10. CDR3 length equals 15 residues. Per the germline V gene, CDR1 is SGHVS and CDR2 is FQNEAQ. CDR3 residues: CASSRDRAKGDTQYF. The CDR3 nucleotides are TGTGCCAGCAGCCGGGACAGAGCCAAGGGAGATACGCAGTATTTT.

This clonotype has ten or more counts. The chain couples TRBV6-4 to TRBJ2-3; no reliable D call. V lost 6 bases, J lost 0 bases, and 13 bases lay in between. This CDR3 region has 15 residues. CDR1 and CDR2 from the germline V gene are MRHNA and SNTAGT. The CDR3 coding sequence is TGTGCCAGCAGCGCCCGACCGGCTAGCACAGATACGCAGTATTTT. As protein: CASSARPASTDTQYF.

V is TRBV12-5 and J is TRBJ2-2; 11 bases are shared with TRBD2. Germline V gives CDR1 LGHNT, CDR2 FRNRAP. V gave up 6 bases and J gave up 1 base; unmatched junction bases: 4. The CDR3 has 16 amino acids. The CDR3 spells CASGQTSGKNTGELFF. The CDR3 DNA sequence: TGTGCTAGTGGCCAGACTAGCGGGAAGAACACCGGGGAGCTGTTTTTT.

In its sample, this clonotype was seen a few times. The chain couples TRBV12-3 or TRBV12-4 to TRBJ2-7; 7 bases map to TRBD1. The length of the CDR3 is 16 residues. After removal of 0 bases from V and 8 bases from J, the junction contained 13 bases not matched to a gene. CDR3 bases: TGTGCCAGCAGTTTAGCGCGTATTGAGACAGGGCACCAGCAGTACTTC. Translating it yields CASSLARIETGHQQYF.

This clonotype occurred many times. The chain links TRBV7-2 to TRBJ2-1, with 11 bases lining up with TRBD2. Germline V gene data show CDR1 as SGHTA and CDR2 as FQGNSA. This CDR3 is 15 amino acids long. V lost 2 bases to trimming and J lost 6 bases; unmatched junction nucleotides: 3. CDR3 DNA: TGTGCCAGCAGCTTACTAGCGGGGGGTTTCAATGAGCAGTTCTTC. This gives the protein CASSLLAGGFNEQFF.

This clonotype was counted only a few times. The gene calls are TRBV20-1 and TRBJ2-6; D ambiguous. V lost 3 bases and J lost 4, with 10 bases in between. The CDR3 has 14 residues. The germline V gene encodes CDR1 DFQATT and CDR2 SNEGSKA (reference sequence). The CDR3 sequence: CSARKVPGANVLTF. The CDR3 DNA follows: TGCAGTGCTAGGAAGGTCCCCGGGGCCAACGTCCTGACTTTC.

This clonotype was seen many times. The chain combines TRBV12-3 or TRBV12-4 with TRBJ1-1; tentatively, D is TRBD1 (6 bases). The length of the CDR3 is 14 residues. Trimming removed 3 bases from V and 1 base from J, with 9 bases in between. Written as DNA, the CDR3 is TGTGCCAGCAGTTTGCGGACAGCGAACACTGAAGCTTTCTTT. It yields the protein CASSLRTANTEAFF.

This clonotype was detected many times. This chain links TRBV5-5 with TRBJ2-7; 7 positions match TRBD1. In germline, CDR1 is SGHKS, CDR2 YYEKEE (reference sequence). There are 13 residues in the CDR3. V shed 4 bases, J shed 7 bases, and the junction held 8 bases outside the gene matches. CDR3 nucleotide sequence: TGTGCCAGCAGCCTACAGGGGTCCCGGGAGCAGTACTTC. Translation gives CASSLQGSREQYF.

The rearrangement links TRBV6-2 or TRBV6-3 to TRBJ2-4; the D is unclear. Germline V gives CDR1 MNHEY, CDR2 SVGEGT. CDR3 length equals 14 residues. Trimming cost V 2 bases and J 2 bases, with 7 bases left between them. The chain's CDR3 is CASSYGDSKNIQYF. In nucleotides, the CDR3 is TGTGCCAGCAGTTACGGCGATTCCAAAAACATTCAGTACTTC.

This clonotype was detected many times. The genes are TRBV5-6 and TRBJ1-2, with D perhaps matching TRBD1 (5 bases). The CDR3 has 14 residues. CDR1 is SGHDT and CDR2 is YYEEEE in the germline V gene. Trimming took 1 base from V and 4 from J, leaving 11 bases between them. In nucleotides, the CDR3 is TGTGCCAGCAGCTTGTCGACAGCGATCTATGGCTACACCTTC. Its protein is CASSLSTAIYGYTF.

This clonotype was recorded at least ten times. The rearrangement uses TRBV7-2 and TRBJ2-3, with TRBD2 matching 7 bases. The CDR3 sequence is 16 residues long. The J segment lost 2 bases and the V segment lost 2 bases, leaving 7 bases of the junction unmatched. The germline V gene encodes CDR1 SGHTA and CDR2 FQGNSA. CDR3: CASSLMPSGNTDTQYF. The DNA for the CDR3 is TGTGCCAGCAGCTTAATGCCTAGCGGTAACACAGATACGCAGTATTTT.